The 8 T cell receptor beta chains presented below share a single source sample, sequenced in a study of beta chain features in type 1 diabetes. The study, taken as a whole, reports: Researchers report that Type 1 diabetes patients had moderately but significantly shorter TCRB CDR3s across all four CD4+ subsets.

Of the isolated RNA, all was reverse transcribed, and so the sequenced material was expressed TCRB transcripts. Sequenced by immunoSEQ multiplex PCR; TCRdb stores in-frame clones only, minus some. This sample carries about 650,000 clones, approximately 13% of them seen once, and the ten largest clones take more than 0.09%. Which antigens these TCRs recognize remains unknown. Sequencing was carried out using naive CD4+ T cells from blood. Receptor source: a young man with type 1 diabetes.

The chain has TRBV7-9 and TRBJ1-2; TRBD1 aligns across 7 bases. CDR1 is SEHNR, CDR2 FQNEAQ, per germline (reference sequence). J gave up 2 bases and V 4 bases, and 1 base lay outside the gene matches. The CDR3 is made up of 13 amino acids. CDR3 protein: CASSSGQNYGYTF. As DNA, the CDR3 is TGTGCCAGCAGCTCGGGACAGAACTATGGCTACACCTTC. Full variable domain (remainder filled in from reference TRBV7-9 and TRBJ1-2): DTGVSQNPRHKITKRGQNVTFRCDPISEHNRLYWYRQTLGQGPEFLTYFQNEAQLEKSRLLSDRFSAERPKGSFSTLEIQRTEQGDSAMYLCASSSGQNYGYTFGSGTRLTVV.

This clone was seen only a few times. The rearrangement links TRBV10-3 to TRBJ1-1; no reliable D call. The ends were cut back, 8 bases at V and 1 base at J, with 11 bases in the middle. From germline, CDR1 is ENHRY and CDR2 SYGVKD. This CDR3 has 13 amino acids. The CDR3 bases are TGTGCCATCGGAGCGGGTAGGAACACTGAAGCTTTCTTT. Amino acids: CAIGAGRNTEAFF.

The rearrangement links TRBV7-2 to TRBJ1-5, with D perhaps matching TRBD1 (6 bases). Germline V CDR1 and CDR2: SGHTA, FQGNSA. The CDR3 loop spans 16 amino acids. The ends were cut back, 1 base at V and 1 base at J, with 11 bases in the middle. CDR3 coding DNA: TGTGCCAGCAGCTTAGATTGGGGGGGCAGCAATCAGCCCCAGCATTTT. As protein: CASSLDWGGSNQPQHF.

V usage is TRBV25-1 and J usage is TRBJ1-1; TRBD1 agrees at 7 bases. The germline V gene encodes CDR1 MGHDK and CDR2 SYGVNS. The CDR3 totals 13 residues. Losses at the gene ends were 4 bases for V and 13 bases for J; bases not matched to a gene: 12. The CDR3 DNA reads as TGTGCCAGCAGTGCTCACAGGGGTGAAGGAGTTTTCTTT. Translated: CASSAHRGEGVFF.

This clone occurred a few times. V and J are TRBV11-2 and TRBJ2-7; D call uncertain. The CDR3 totals 14 residues. The V end lost 1 base, the J end lost 2 bases, and 9 bases lay between the germline ends. Germline V gene lookup returns CDR1 SGHAT and CDR2 FQNNGV. The CDR3 DNA follows: TGTGCCAGCAGCTTAGGGTGGCAAGCCTACGAGCAGTACTTC. It specifies CASSLGWQAYEQYF.

This chain connects TRBV11-3 to TRBJ2-1; D remains unclear. The V and J ends lost 1 base and 4 bases respectively, with 8 bases between them. The CDR3 has 14 residues. In germline, CDR1 is SGHNT, CDR2 YENEEA. The CDR3 nucleotides read TGTGCCAGCAGCTTAGCGGCTGAATACAATGAGCAGTTCTTC. Translating gives CASSLAAEYNEQFF.

Concerning this clone: This same CDR3 is encoded by further DNA sequences in the sample. V gene TRBV18 combines with J gene TRBJ1-5; unclear D gene. This CDR3 region has 12 residues. The germline V and J ends were trimmed by 3 bases and 7 bases, with 7 bases remaining between them. Germline-derived CDR1 and CDR2 are KGHSH and LQKENI. In DNA, the CDR3 is TGTGCCAGCTCACCGGGCGGGCAGCCCCAGCATTTT. As protein: CASSPGGQPQHF.

The chain employs TRBV4-3 and TRBJ1-2; D not resolved. The CDR3 length is 15 residues. Germline assignment: CDR1 LGHNA and CDR2 YSLEER. V was trimmed by 0 bases and J by 5 bases, leaving 13 bases between them. The CDR3 loop is CASSQEKSGYYGYTF. In DNA, the CDR3 is TGCGCCAGCAGCCAAGAAAAGTCAGGTTATTATGGCTACACCTTC.